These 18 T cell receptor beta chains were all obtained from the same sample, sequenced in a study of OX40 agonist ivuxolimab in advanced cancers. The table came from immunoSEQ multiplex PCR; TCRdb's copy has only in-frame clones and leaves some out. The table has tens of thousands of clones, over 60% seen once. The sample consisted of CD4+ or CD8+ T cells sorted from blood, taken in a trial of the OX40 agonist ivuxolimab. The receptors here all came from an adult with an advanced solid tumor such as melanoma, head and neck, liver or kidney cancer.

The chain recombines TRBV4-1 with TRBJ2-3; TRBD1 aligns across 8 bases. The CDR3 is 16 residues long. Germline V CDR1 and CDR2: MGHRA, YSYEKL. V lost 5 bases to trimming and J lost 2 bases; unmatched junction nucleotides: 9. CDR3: CASSARGPPSTDTQYF. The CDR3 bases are TGCGCCAGCAGCGCCAGGGGGCCTCCCTCCACAGATACGCAGTATTTT.

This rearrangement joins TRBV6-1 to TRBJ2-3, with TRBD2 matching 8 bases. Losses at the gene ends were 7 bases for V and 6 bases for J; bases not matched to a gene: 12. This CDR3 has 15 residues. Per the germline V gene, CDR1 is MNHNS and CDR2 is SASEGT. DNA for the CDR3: TGTGCCAGCAAATTAAGCGGGGGCCCCGGGGATACGCAGTATTTT. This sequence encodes CASKLSGGPGDTQYF.

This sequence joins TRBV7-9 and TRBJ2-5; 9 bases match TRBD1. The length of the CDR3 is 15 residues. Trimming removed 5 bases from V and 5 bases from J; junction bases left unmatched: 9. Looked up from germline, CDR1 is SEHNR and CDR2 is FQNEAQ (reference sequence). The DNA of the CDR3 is TGTGCCAGCAGCCCCCAGGGACAGGGTACGGAGACCCAGTACTTC. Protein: CASSPQGQGTETQYF.

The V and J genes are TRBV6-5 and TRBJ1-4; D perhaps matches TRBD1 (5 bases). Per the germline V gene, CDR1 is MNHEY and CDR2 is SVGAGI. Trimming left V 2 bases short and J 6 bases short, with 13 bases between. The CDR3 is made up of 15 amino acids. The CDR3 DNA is TGTGCCAGCAGTTACGGGTGGGGGGACGATGAAAAACTGTTTTTT. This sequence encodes CASSYGWGDDEKLFF.

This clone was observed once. The CDR3 spells CASSLDGSEAFF. The CDR3, as DNA: TGCGCCAGCAGTTTAGACGGTTCTGAAGCTTTCTTT. The genes are TRBV5-1 and TRBJ1-1; D not resolved. The CDR3 covers 12 residues. V lost 5 bases to trimming and J lost 6 bases, with 11 bases between them. Germline lookup yields CDR1 SGHRS and CDR2 YFSETQ. The full variable domain, rest sourced from reference TRBV5-1 and TRBJ1-1, is KAGVTQTPRYLIKTRGQQVTLSCSPISGHRSVSWYQQTPGQGLQFLFEYFSETQRNKGNFPGRFSGRQFSNSRSEMNVSTLELGDSALYLCASSLDGSEAFFGQGTRLTVV.

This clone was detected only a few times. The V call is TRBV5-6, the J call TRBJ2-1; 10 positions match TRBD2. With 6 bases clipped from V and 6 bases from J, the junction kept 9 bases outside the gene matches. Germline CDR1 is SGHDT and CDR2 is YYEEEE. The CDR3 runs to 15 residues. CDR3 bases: TGTGCCAGCATGGCTCTAGCGGGAGATCGCAATGAGCAGTTCTTC. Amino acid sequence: CASMALAGDRNEQFF.

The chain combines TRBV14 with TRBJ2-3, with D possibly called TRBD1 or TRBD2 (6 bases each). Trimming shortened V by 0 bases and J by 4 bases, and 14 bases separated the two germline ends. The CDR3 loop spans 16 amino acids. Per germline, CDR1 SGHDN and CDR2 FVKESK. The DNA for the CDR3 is TGTGCCAGCAGCCAAGATGAGGGGGGCTGGTCAGATACGCAGTATTTT. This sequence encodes CASSQDEGGWSDTQYF. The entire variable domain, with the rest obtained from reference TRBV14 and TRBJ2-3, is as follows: EAGVTQFPSHSVIEKGQTVTLRCDPISGHDNLYWYRRVMGKEIKFLLHFVKESKQDESGMPNNRFLAERTGGTYSTLKVQPAELEDSGVYFCASSQDEGGWSDTQYFGPGTRLTVL.

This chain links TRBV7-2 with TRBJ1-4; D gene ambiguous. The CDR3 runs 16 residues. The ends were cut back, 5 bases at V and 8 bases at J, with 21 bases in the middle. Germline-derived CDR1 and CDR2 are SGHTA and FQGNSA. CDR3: CASSHGEATGREKLFF. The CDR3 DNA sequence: TGTGCCAGCAGCCATGGAGAGGCTACGGGCAGGGAAAAACTGTTTTTT.

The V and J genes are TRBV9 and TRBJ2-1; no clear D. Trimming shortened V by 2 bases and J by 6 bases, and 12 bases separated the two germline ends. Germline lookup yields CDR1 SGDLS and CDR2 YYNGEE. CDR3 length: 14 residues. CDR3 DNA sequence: TGTGCCAGCAGCGTTATGCTAGGCCCCAATGAGCAGTTCTTC. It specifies CASSVMLGPNEQFF.

CDR3 DNA: TGTGCCAGCAGTCGGACAGCCGTTTATAGCAATCAGCCCCAGCATTTT. Amino acids: CASSRTAVYSNQPQHF. J is TRBJ1-5 and V is TRBV27; maybe TRBD1 (6 bases). The CDR3 runs to 16 residues. CDR1 and CDR2 (germline): MNHEY, SMNVEV (reference sequence). Between the trimmed V and J ends, which lost 5 bases and 0 bases, there was a span of 14 bases.

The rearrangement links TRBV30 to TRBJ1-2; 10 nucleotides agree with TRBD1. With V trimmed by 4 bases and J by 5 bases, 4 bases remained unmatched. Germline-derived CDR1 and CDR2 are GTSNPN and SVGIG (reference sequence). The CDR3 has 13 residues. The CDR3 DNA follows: TGTGCCTGGATGGGACAGGGGCTTTATGGCTACACCTTC. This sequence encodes CAWMGQGLYGYTF.

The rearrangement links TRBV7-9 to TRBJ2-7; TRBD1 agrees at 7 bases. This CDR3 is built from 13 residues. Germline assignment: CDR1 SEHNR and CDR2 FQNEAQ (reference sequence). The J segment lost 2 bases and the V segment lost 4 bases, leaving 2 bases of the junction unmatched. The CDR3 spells CASSSGGPYEQYF. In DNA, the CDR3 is TGTGCCAGCAGCTCAGGGGGTCCCTACGAGCAGTACTTC.

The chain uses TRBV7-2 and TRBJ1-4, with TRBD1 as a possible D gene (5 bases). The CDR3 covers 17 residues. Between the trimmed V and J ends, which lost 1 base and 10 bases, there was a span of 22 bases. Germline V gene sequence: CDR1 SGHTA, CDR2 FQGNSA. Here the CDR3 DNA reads TGTGCCAGCAGCTTAGGATTGCAGGGCGGAGGTATTGGAAAACTGTTTTTT. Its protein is CASSLGLQGGGIGKLFF.

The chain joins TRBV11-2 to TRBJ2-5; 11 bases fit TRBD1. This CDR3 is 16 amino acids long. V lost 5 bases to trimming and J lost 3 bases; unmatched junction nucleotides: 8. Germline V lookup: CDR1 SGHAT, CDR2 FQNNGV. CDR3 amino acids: CASSPRGTGGKETQYF. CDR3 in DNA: TGTGCCAGCAGCCCGCGGGGGACAGGGGGGAAAGAGACCCAGTACTTC.

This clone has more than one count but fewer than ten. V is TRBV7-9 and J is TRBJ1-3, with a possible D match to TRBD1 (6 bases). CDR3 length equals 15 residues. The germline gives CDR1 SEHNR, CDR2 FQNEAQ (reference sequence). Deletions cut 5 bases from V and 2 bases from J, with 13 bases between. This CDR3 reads CASSPTGTPGNTIYF. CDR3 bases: TGTGCCAGCAGCCCGACCGGGACACCTGGAAACACCATATATTTT.

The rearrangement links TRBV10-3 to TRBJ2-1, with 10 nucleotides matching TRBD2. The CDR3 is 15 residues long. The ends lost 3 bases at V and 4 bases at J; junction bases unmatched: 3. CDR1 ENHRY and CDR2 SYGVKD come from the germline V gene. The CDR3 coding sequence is TGTGCCATCAGTGACTCTAGCGGGGGTTACAATGAGCAGTTCTTC. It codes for CAISDSSGGYNEQFF.

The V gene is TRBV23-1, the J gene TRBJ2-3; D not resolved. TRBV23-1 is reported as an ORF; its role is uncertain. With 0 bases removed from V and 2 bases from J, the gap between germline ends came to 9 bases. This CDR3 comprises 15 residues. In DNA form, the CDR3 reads TGCGCCAGCAGTCAATCCCCGCCTCCCACAGATACGCAGTATTTT. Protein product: CASSQSPPPTDTQYF.

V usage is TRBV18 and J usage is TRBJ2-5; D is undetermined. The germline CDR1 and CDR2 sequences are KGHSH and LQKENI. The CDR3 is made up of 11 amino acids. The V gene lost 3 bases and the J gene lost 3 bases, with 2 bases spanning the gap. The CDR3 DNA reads TGTGCCAGCTCACCCGAAGAGACCCAGTACTTC. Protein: CASSPEETQYF.